This TCR beta chain derives from a study of blood T cells in healthy people across ages. There are 16 residues in the CDR3. Germline loops: CDR1 SNHLY, CDR2 FYNNEI. V gave up 6 bases and J gave up 2 bases; unmatched junction bases: 8. A second PCR of 7 to 11 cycles used a sample-barcoded 5' primer and a J-beta primer mix. TCRdb reanalysed the 5' RACE reads using MiXCR and keeps one entry per CDR3 protein. Of under 2 million distinct CDR3 sequences in the sample, about 35% are singletons; the top ten hold about 11%. This clonotype originated in a woman in her 30s in good health. V gene TRBV2 combines with J gene TRBJ2-7, with 12 bases that match TRBD2. What was sequenced was blood. CDR3 DNA: TGTGCCAGCAGGGCGATAGGACTAGCGGGGACCTACGAGCAGTACTTC. It translates to CASRAIGLAGTYEQYF.